This is a list of T cell receptor beta chains from one sample in a study of blood T cell repertoires in COVID-19. Measured with immunoSEQ multiplex PCR; TCRdb has only the in-frame clones, and not every one. The sample carries under 300,000 clones, about 90% recorded once. Sequenced: peripheral blood. The receptors derive from a man in his sixties who had recovered from COVID-19. Each CDR3 is given with its conserved first and last residue. The D gene is left open where the match is weak. Clone size is given for some rows only: seen once, a few or many times, or a class if the clone is expanded.

cdr3_nt: TGTGCCAGCAGCCAAGAACGACAGGGTCTATTCGGAAACATTCAGTACTTC
cdr3_aa: CASSQERQGLFGNIQYF
v_call: TRBV3-1/TRBV3-2
clone_size: -
d_call: TRBD1
j_call: TRBJ2-4

cdr3_nt: TGTGCTAGTGACCAACACGGGACTAACACCATATATTTT
cdr3_aa: CASDQHGTNTIYF
v_call: TRBV12-5
clone_size: -
d_call: -
j_call: TRBJ1-3

cdr3_nt: TGTGCCAGCAGCCAAACAGGGGGCACAGATACGCAGTATTTT
cdr3_aa: CASSQTGGTDTQYF
v_call: TRBV7-9
clone_size: -
d_call: TRBD1
j_call: TRBJ2-3

cdr3_nt: TGTGCCAGCCAGTGGGGACAGGGTTCCTACAATGAGCAGTTCTTC
cdr3_aa: CASQWGQGSYNEQFF
v_call: TRBV6-5
clone_size: -
d_call: TRBD1
j_call: TRBJ2-1

cdr3_nt: TGTGCCAGCAGCATAATAGCGGGGCGGGGTGAGCAGTTCTTC
cdr3_aa: CASSIIAGRGEQFF
v_call: TRBV3-1/TRBV3-2
clone_size: -
d_call: TRBD2
j_call: TRBJ2-1

cdr3_nt: TGTGCCAGCAGTGATGACAGGGTGGCTCAGCCCCAGCATTTT
cdr3_aa: CASSDDRVAQPQHF
v_call: TRBV6-1
clone_size: -
d_call: TRBD1
j_call: TRBJ1-5

cdr3_nt: TGTGCCTGGAGCCCCGGCGGGGGGCAAGAGACCCAGTACTTC
cdr3_aa: CAWSPGGGQETQYF
v_call: TRBV30
clone_size: -
d_call: TRBD2
j_call: TRBJ2-5

cdr3_nt: TGTGCCAGTAGTAACGGACAGGGGGCTGGGTATGGCTACACCTTC
cdr3_aa: CASSNGQGAGYGYTF
v_call: TRBV19
clone_size: -
d_call: TRBD1
j_call: TRBJ1-2

cdr3_nt: TGCGCCAGCAGCCCGACAGGGTTTAGCAATCAGCCCCAGCATTTT
cdr3_aa: CASSPTGFSNQPQHF
v_call: TRBV5-1
clone_size: -
d_call: TRBD1
j_call: TRBJ1-5

cdr3_nt: TGTGCCACCTCCGTAGGGGTTGCCGAAGCTTTCTTT
cdr3_aa: CATSVGVAEAFF
v_call: TRBV6-5
clone_size: -
d_call: -
j_call: TRBJ1-1

cdr3_nt: TGTGCCAGCAGGGAAAGCCAGGGGGCAGATGGCTACACCTTC
cdr3_aa: CASRESQGADGYTF
v_call: TRBV6-1
clone_size: -
d_call: TRBD1
j_call: TRBJ1-2

cdr3_nt: TGTGCCACACGGGGGGGGCCTGGAATCCGTGAGCAGTTCTTC
cdr3_aa: CATRGGPGIREQFF
v_call: TRBV24-1
clone_size: -
d_call: TRBD2
j_call: TRBJ2-1

cdr3_nt: TGTGCCAGCTCACACGGACAGGGGGGCTATGGCTACACCTTC
cdr3_aa: CASSHGQGGYGYTF
v_call: TRBV18
clone_size: -
d_call: TRBD1
j_call: TRBJ1-2

cdr3_nt: TGTGCCAGCTCACCACCGGTTAGCAATGAGCAGTTCTTC
cdr3_aa: CASSPPVSNEQFF
v_call: TRBV18
clone_size: once
d_call: -
j_call: TRBJ2-1

cdr3_nt: TGTGCCACCAGCAGTGGACTAGCAAGCACAGATACGCAGTATTTT
cdr3_aa: CATSSGLASTDTQYF
v_call: TRBV15
clone_size: -
d_call: TRBD2
j_call: TRBJ2-3

cdr3_nt: TGCGCCAGCAGTTTATCTCCCTCGGCCGGGGAGCTGTTTTTT
cdr3_aa: CASSLSPSAGELFF
v_call: TRBV5-1
clone_size: -
d_call: -
j_call: TRBJ2-2

cdr3_nt: TGTGCCAGCAGTCCGGGGACTACCCGCATGCTCTTC
cdr3_aa: CASSPGTTRMLF
v_call: TRBV2
clone_size: -
d_call: TRBD2
j_call: TRBJ2-1

cdr3_nt: TGCGCCAGCAGTGACCCCGCGGGGCTAGCGGGGACTACCTACGAGCAGTACTTC
cdr3_aa: CASSDPAGLAGTTYEQYF
v_call: TRBV10-2
clone_size: -
d_call: TRBD2
j_call: TRBJ2-7

cdr3_nt: TGCGCCAGCAGCTCAGGGGGCACAGGAGAAAAACTGTTTTTT
cdr3_aa: CASSSGGTGEKLFF
v_call: TRBV5-1
clone_size: -
d_call: TRBD1
j_call: TRBJ1-4

cdr3_nt: TGCGCCAGCAGCCAAACTAGCGGGGACCCCTCCTACGAGCAGTACTTC
cdr3_aa: CASSQTSGDPSYEQYF
v_call: TRBV4-1
clone_size: -
d_call: TRBD2
j_call: TRBJ2-7

cdr3_nt: TGTGCCTGGAGCGGACAGGGTAGCTATTCACCCCTCCACTTT
cdr3_aa: CAWSGQGSYSPLHF
v_call: TRBV30
clone_size: -
d_call: TRBD1
j_call: TRBJ1-6

cdr3_nt: TGTGCCAGCAGCCAAGATTTTGGTCGTCGGGGAAACACCATATATTTT
cdr3_aa: CASSQDFGRRGNTIYF
v_call: TRBV4-2
clone_size: -
d_call: -
j_call: TRBJ1-3

cdr3_nt: TGTGCTAGTGGTTTCGGGACAGGGCCTAATTCACCCCTCCACTTT
cdr3_aa: CASGFGTGPNSPLHF
v_call: TRBV12-5
clone_size: -
d_call: TRBD1
j_call: TRBJ1-6

cdr3_nt: TGTGCCAGCAGTTCAATGAAACAGGGGAAGGTGGCCAACGTCCTGACTTTC
cdr3_aa: CASSSMKQGKVANVLTF
v_call: TRBV5-4
clone_size: once
d_call: TRBD1
j_call: TRBJ2-6

cdr3_nt: TGTGCCAGTAGTGCCAGGGGGCGAGATACGCAGTATTTT
cdr3_aa: CASSARGRDTQYF
v_call: TRBV19
clone_size: -
d_call: TRBD1
j_call: TRBJ2-3

cdr3_nt: TGTGCCAGCAGTTCCGGACTCTACTCTGGAAACACCATATATTTT
cdr3_aa: CASSSGLYSGNTIYF
v_call: TRBV27
clone_size: -
d_call: -
j_call: TRBJ1-3

cdr3_nt: TGTGCCAGCAGCTTGGGGGACAGGGTAGCCAATGAGCAGTTCTTC
cdr3_aa: CASSLGDRVANEQFF
v_call: TRBV5-8
clone_size: -
d_call: TRBD1
j_call: TRBJ2-1

cdr3_nt: TGTGCCAGCAGCCGCGAGACAGGGATCACCGGGGAGCTGTTTTTT
cdr3_aa: CASSRETGITGELFF
v_call: TRBV4-2
clone_size: -
d_call: TRBD1
j_call: TRBJ2-2

cdr3_nt: TGTGCCAGCTCACCAGATATCGGGGAGCCCCTCCACTTT
cdr3_aa: CASSPDIGEPLHF
v_call: TRBV18
clone_size: once
d_call: -
j_call: TRBJ1-6

cdr3_nt: TGTGCCAGCAGTGAATTTTATGGCGGGCCGAATCAGCCCCAGCATTTT
cdr3_aa: CASSEFYGGPNQPQHF
v_call: TRBV6-1
clone_size: few
d_call: -
j_call: TRBJ1-5

cdr3_nt: TGTGCCAGCAGCCCCGGGGGAAATTCACCCCTCCACTTT
cdr3_aa: CASSPGGNSPLHF
v_call: TRBV11-2
clone_size: once
d_call: -
j_call: TRBJ1-6

cdr3_nt: TGTGCCAGCAGTGAATCACAGGGGATGAACACTGAAGCTTTCTTT
cdr3_aa: CASSESQGMNTEAFF
v_call: TRBV6-1
clone_size: -
d_call: TRBD1
j_call: TRBJ1-1

cdr3_nt: TGTGCCAGCAGCTTAGGCGGCGGGAACACAGATACGCAGTATTTT
cdr3_aa: CASSLGGGNTDTQYF
v_call: TRBV7-7
clone_size: -
d_call: -
j_call: TRBJ2-3

cdr3_nt: TGTGCCAGTTGGGTGACAGTGGGGAATTCACCCCTCCACTTT
cdr3_aa: CASWVTVGNSPLHF
v_call: TRBV27
clone_size: -
d_call: -
j_call: TRBJ1-6

cdr3_nt: TGTGCCAGCAGCCAAGACGTCAGGACAGCATACAATGAGCAGTTCTTC
cdr3_aa: CASSQDVRTAYNEQFF
v_call: TRBV14
clone_size: -
d_call: -
j_call: TRBJ2-1

cdr3_nt: TGTGCCAGCAGCCCCGGACAGGGGGCTCGGCAGCCCCAGCATTTT
cdr3_aa: CASSPGQGARQPQHF
v_call: TRBV27
clone_size: -
d_call: TRBD1
j_call: TRBJ1-5

cdr3_nt: TGTGCTAGTGGGTTGACAGGACGTAATTCACCCCTCCACTTT
cdr3_aa: CASGLTGRNSPLHF
v_call: TRBV12-5
clone_size: -
d_call: -
j_call: TRBJ1-6

cdr3_nt: TGTGCCAGTAGTCCGGACATCACCTATGGCTACACCTTC
cdr3_aa: CASSPDITYGYTF
v_call: TRBV19
clone_size: -
d_call: -
j_call: TRBJ1-2

cdr3_nt: TGTGCCACCAGTGACGCGGGACCGTCAAGCTCCTACAATGAGCAGTTCTTC
cdr3_aa: CATSDAGPSSSYNEQFF
v_call: TRBV24-1
clone_size: -
d_call: -
j_call: TRBJ2-1

cdr3_nt: TGTGCCAGCAGCTTAGACGGGGTGGGAAACTATGGCTACACCTTC
cdr3_aa: CASSLDGVGNYGYTF
v_call: TRBV11-2
clone_size: -
d_call: -
j_call: TRBJ1-2

cdr3_nt: TGCGCCAGCAGCTGGGGACACCTTTCCTACAATGAGCAGTTCTTC
cdr3_aa: CASSWGHLSYNEQFF
v_call: TRBV5-1
clone_size: -
d_call: -
j_call: TRBJ2-1

cdr3_nt: TGTGCCAGCAGTTTACAGGGGTCCAACGAGCAGTACTTC
cdr3_aa: CASSLQGSNEQYF
v_call: TRBV28
clone_size: -
d_call: -
j_call: TRBJ2-7

cdr3_nt: TGTGCCAGCAGCCAGGGTAATAGCAATCAGCCCCAGCATTTT
cdr3_aa: CASSQGNSNQPQHF
v_call: TRBV6-5
clone_size: -
d_call: -
j_call: TRBJ1-5

cdr3_nt: TGTGCCAGCAGCCCCGTGGGAAGTAATAAGGGGACCGGGGAGCTGTTTTTT
cdr3_aa: CASSPVGSNKGTGELFF
v_call: TRBV11-2
clone_size: few
d_call: -
j_call: TRBJ2-2

cdr3_nt: TGTGCCAGCAGCGAGGACAGGGTAGATAATTCACCCCTCCACTTT
cdr3_aa: CASSEDRVDNSPLHF
v_call: TRBV2
clone_size: -
d_call: TRBD1
j_call: TRBJ1-6

cdr3_nt: TGTGCCATCACGTCAGTTTTATATCAGCCCCAGCATTTT
cdr3_aa: CAITSVLYQPQHF
v_call: TRBV10-3
clone_size: -
d_call: -
j_call: TRBJ1-5

cdr3_nt: TGCGCCAGCAGCCGGGGTACCGGGGAGCTGTTTTTT
cdr3_aa: CASSRGTGELFF
v_call: TRBV10-2
clone_size: -
d_call: -
j_call: TRBJ2-2

cdr3_nt: TGTGCCAGCAGTCTTGAGTTGTCGGGTCAGCCCCAGCATTTT
cdr3_aa: CASSLELSGQPQHF
v_call: TRBV6-4
clone_size: -
d_call: -
j_call: TRBJ1-5

cdr3_nt: TGTGCCAGCAGCTTGGGTGCGAGGTCGGAGACCCAGTACTTC
cdr3_aa: CASSLGARSETQYF
v_call: TRBV5-6
clone_size: -
d_call: -
j_call: TRBJ2-5

cdr3_nt: TGTGCCACCGGCCGGGAAGCCTCCTACAATGAGCAGTTCTTC
cdr3_aa: CATGREASYNEQFF
v_call: TRBV10-3
clone_size: -
d_call: -
j_call: TRBJ2-1